Shown below are 5 T cell receptor beta chains from a single sample sequenced in a study of T cells in localized non-small cell lung cancer. Data came from immunoSEQ multiplex PCR; TCRdb stores just in-frame clones and leaves some out. The profile covers some 1,400 clones, with about 20% appearing a single time and about a sixth taken by the ten largest. The sample in question was lung tumor tissue, obtained before any cancer treatment. The receptors here all came from a woman aged 35 to 70 with stage I lung adenocarcinoma.

This clone is large. One end of the junction varies from germline; a read error may be responsible. The rearrangement links TRBV11-3 to TRBJ1-2; 7 bases align to TRBD1. CDR1 is SGHNT and CDR2 is YENEEA in the germline V gene. The CDR3 is made up of 16 amino acids. The CDR3 protein is CASNLPDHRGNYGYTF. In DNA form, the CDR3 reads TGTGCCAGCAACTTACCCGACCACAGGGGTAACTATGGCTACACCTTC.

The chain recombines TRBV29-1 with TRBJ2-1; 7 positions agree with TRBD2. This CDR3 spans 15 amino acids. Germline V gene data show CDR1 as SQVTM and CDR2 as ANQGSEA. The trim removed 6 bases at V and 5 bases at J, leaving 13 bases unmatched. This chain's CDR3 is CSVRSLSRGDNEQFF. CDR3 sequence (DNA): TGCAGCGTCAGATCCCTCAGTCGGGGGGACAATGAGCAGTTCTTC.

This clone is medium-sized within its sample. The chain carries TRBV11-3 and TRBJ1-5; D remains ambiguous. CDR1 and CDR2 from the germline V gene are SGHNT and YENEEA. V was clipped by 0 bases and J by 2 bases, with 5 bases between them. The length of the CDR3 is 14 residues. Written as DNA, the CDR3 is TGTGCCAGCAGCTTAGACGGGGGCAATCAGCCCCAGCATTTT. Its translation is CASSLDGGNQPQHF.

This clone was seen a handful of times. V usage is TRBV9 and J usage is TRBJ2-2; no clear D. The V and J ends lost 4 bases and 4 bases respectively, with 8 bases between them. The CDR3 loop spans 13 amino acids. Germline CDR1 reads SGDLS; CDR2 reads YYNGEE. CDR3 sequence reads: CASSLGRTGELFF. The CDR3 DNA is TGTGCCAGCAGCTTAGGTCGCACCGGGGAGCTGTTTTTT. Drawing the rest from reference TRBV9 and TRBJ2-2, the complete variable domain is DSGVTQTPKHLITATGQRVTLRCSPRSGDLSVYWYQQSLDQGLQFLIQYYNGEERAKGNILERFSAQQFPDLHSELNLSSLELGDSALYFCASSLGRTGELFFGEGSRLTVL.

As regards this clone: At one boundary the junction diverges from the germline segment, which might be a read error. The V gene is TRBV29-1, the J gene TRBJ1-2; D is possibly TRBD1 (6 bases). The CDR3 sequence is 14 residues long. In germline, CDR1 is SQVTM, CDR2 ANQGSEA. The CDR3 DNA follows: TGCAGCGTGGAAGGGACACGGACTAACTATGGCTACACCTTC. It is translated as CSVEGTRTNYGYTF.